This record looks at one TCR beta chain sequence and its context. As yet, its antigen is unknown. Sequenced by immunoSEQ multiplex PCR; TCRdb stores in-frame clones only, minus some. The sample lists some 46,000 clones, roughly nine tenths occurring once. This specimen comes from a study of OX40 agonist ivuxolimab in advanced cancers. Findings and limits, study-wide: Clones of CD4+ and CD8+ blood T cells grew by week 6 at doses of 0.1 to 3.0 mg/kg. Researchers did not determine the expanded peripheral T cells' antigen specificity.

Germline-derived CDR1 and CDR2 are SEHNR and FQNEAQ (reference sequence). V was pared by 5 bases and J by 2 bases, with 13 bases between. The CDR3 runs 14 residues. Sequenced material: CD4+ or CD8+ T cells sorted from blood, taken in a trial of the OX40 agonist ivuxolimab. The genes are TRBV7-9 and TRBJ2-7; D not resolved. This clonotype was sampled from an adult with an advanced solid tumor such as melanoma, head and neck, liver or kidney cancer. The DNA for the CDR3 is TGTGCCAGCAGCCACGCTCACCTCCCCTACGAGCAGTACTTC. It is translated as CASSHAHLPYEQYF. The whole variable domain, filled in from reference TRBV7-9 and TRBJ2-7, reads DTGVSQNPRHKITKRGQNVTFRCDPISEHNRLYWYRQTLGQGPEFLTYFQNEAQLEKSRLLSDRFSAERPKGSFSTLEIQRTEQGDSAMYLCASSHAHLPYEQYFGPGTRLTVT.